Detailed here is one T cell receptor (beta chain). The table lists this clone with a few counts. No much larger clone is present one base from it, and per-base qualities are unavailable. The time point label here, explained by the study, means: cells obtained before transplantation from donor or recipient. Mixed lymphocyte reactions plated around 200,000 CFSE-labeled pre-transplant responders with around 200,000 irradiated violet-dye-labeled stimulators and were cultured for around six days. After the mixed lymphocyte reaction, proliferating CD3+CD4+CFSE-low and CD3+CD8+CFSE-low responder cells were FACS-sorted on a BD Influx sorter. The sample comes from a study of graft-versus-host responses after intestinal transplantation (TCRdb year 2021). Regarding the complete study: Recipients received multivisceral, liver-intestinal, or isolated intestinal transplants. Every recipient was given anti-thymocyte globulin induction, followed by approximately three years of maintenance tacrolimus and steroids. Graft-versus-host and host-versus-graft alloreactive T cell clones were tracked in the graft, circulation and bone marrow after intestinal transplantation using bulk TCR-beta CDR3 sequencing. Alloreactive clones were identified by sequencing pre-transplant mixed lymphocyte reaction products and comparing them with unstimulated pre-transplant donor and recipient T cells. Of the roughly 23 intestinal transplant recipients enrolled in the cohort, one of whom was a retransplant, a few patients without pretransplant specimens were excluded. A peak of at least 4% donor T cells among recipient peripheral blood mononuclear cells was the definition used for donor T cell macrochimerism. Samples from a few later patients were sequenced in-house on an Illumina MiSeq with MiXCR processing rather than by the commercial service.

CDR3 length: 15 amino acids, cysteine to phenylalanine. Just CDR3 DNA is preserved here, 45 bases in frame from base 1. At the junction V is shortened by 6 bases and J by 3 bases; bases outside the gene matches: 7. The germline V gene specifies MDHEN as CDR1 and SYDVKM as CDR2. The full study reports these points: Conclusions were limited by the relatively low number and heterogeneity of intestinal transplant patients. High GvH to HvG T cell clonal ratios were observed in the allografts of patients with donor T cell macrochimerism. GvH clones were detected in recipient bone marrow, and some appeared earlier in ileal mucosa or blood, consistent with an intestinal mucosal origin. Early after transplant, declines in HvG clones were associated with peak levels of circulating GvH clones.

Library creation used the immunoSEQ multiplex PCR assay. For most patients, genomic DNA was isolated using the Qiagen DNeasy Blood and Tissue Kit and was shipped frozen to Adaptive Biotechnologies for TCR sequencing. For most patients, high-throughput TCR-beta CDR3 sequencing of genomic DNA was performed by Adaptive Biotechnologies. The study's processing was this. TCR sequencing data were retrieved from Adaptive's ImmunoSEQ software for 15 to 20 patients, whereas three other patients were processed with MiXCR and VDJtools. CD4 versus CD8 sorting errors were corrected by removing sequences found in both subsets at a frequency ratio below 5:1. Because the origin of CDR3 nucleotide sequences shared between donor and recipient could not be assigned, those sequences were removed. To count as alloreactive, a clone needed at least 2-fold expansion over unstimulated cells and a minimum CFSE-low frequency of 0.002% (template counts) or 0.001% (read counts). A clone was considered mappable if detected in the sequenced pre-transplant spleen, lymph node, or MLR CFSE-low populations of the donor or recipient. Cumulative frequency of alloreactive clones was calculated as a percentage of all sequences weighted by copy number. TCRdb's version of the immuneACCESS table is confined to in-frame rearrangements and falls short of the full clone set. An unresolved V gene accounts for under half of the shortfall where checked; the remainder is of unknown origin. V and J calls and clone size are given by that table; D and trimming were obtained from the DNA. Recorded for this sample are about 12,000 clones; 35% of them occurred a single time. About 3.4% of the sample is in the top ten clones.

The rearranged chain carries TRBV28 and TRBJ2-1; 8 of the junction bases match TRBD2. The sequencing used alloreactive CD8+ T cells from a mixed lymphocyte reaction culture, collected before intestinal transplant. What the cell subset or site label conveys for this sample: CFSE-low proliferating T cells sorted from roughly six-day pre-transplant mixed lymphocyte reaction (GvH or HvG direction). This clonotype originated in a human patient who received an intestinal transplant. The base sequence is TGTGCCAGCAGCCCTCTAGCGGGTTACTACAATGAGCAGTTCTTC. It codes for CASSPLAGYYNEQFF.